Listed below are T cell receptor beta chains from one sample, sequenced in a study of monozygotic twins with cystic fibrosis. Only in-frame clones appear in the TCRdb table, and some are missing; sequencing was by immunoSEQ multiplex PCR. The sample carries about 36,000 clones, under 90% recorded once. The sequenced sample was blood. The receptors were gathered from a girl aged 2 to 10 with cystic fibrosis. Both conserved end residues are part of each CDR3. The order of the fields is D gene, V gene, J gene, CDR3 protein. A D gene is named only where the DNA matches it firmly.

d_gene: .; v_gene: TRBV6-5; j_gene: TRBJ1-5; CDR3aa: CASRDWAYSNQPQHF
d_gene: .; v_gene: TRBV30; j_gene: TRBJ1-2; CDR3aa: CAWSRWGGNYGYTF
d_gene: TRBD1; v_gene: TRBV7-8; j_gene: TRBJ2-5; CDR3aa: CASNPGTGLERETQYF
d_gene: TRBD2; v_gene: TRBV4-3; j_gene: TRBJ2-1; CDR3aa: CASSQAGGRREQFF
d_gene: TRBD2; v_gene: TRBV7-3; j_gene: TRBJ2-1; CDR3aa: CASSPWTSGGLRNEQFF
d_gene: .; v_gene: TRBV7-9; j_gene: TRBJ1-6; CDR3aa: CASTPQSSYNSPLHF
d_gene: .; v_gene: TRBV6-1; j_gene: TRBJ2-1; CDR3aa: CASSLTGTEQFF
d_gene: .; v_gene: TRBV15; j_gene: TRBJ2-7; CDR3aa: CATSRGGRYEQYF
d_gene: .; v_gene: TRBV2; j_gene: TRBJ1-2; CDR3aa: CASSDSQLRGYTF
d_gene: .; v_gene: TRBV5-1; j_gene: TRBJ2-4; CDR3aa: CASSLTAGAKNIQYF
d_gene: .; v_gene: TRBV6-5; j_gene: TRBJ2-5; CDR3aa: CASKLQNQETQYF
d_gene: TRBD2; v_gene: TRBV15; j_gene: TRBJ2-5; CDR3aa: CATSLGLGMGTQYF
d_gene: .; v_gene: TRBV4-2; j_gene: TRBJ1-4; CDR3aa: CASSHPATNEKLFF
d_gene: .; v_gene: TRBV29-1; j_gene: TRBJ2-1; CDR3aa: CSGRRGPYNEQFF
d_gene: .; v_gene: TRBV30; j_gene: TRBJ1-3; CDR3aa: CAWSVGGRNTIYF
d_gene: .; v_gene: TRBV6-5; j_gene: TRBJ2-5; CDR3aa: CASSAQGGKETQYF
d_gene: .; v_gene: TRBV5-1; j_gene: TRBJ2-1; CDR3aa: CASSAPQGNIYNEQFF
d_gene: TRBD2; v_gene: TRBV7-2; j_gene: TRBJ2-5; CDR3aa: CASSFGGARQETQYF
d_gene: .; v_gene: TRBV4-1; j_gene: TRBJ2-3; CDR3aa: CASSQDSAGWRTDTQYF
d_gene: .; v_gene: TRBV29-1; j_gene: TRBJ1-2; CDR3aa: CSVYSQKKGNYGYTF
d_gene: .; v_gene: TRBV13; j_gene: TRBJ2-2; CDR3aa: CASSLEFPPGELFF
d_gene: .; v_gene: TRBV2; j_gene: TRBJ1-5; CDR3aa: CASSEGFWQPQHF
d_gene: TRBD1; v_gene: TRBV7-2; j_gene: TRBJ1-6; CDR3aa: CASSSSPGQVGSPLHF
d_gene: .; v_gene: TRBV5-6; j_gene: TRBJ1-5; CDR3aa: CASSFTQGSDINQPQHF
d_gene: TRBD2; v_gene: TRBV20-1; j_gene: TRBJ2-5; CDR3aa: CSARDSGGRDF
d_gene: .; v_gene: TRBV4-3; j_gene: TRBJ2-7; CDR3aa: CASSQASGLSYEQYF
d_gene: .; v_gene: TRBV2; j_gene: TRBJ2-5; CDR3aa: CASSELEPTQETQYF
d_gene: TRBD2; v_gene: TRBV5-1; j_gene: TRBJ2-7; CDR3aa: CASSFGAGGSGEQYF
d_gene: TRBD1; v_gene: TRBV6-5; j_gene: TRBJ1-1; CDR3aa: CASSYDRGHTEAFF
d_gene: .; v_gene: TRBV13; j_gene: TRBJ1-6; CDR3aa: CASSLGSGGRTGNLGPLHF
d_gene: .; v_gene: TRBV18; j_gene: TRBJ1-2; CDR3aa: CASSPPEGRPYGYTF
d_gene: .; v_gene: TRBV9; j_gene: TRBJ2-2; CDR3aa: CASSVLYMNPANTGELFF
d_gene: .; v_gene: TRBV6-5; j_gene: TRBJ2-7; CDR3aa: CASSYSTESYEQYF
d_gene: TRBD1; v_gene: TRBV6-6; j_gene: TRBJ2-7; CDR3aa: CASSYPGQGREQYF
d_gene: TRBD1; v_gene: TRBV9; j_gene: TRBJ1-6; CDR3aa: CASSSGTGLSPLHF
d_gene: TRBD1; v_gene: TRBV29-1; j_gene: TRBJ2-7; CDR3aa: CSVLGNWDRANLVPYEQYF
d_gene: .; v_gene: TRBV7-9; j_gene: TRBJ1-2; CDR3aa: CASSLYGAQGNYGYTF
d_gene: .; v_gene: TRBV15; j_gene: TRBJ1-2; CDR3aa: CATSRDPSLSRGGGGYTF
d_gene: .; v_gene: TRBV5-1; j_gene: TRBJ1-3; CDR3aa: CASSQSSGNTIYF
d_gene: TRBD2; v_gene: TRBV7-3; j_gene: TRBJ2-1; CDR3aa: CASSPWTSGTYNEQFF
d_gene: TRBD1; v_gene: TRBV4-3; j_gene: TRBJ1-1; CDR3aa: CASSQQGEDTEAFF
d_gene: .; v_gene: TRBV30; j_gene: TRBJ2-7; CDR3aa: CAWSVTMDSSEQYF
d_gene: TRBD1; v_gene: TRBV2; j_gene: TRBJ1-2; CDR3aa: CASRKDREEGYTF
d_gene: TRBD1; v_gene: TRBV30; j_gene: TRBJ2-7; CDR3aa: CAARQGAYEQYF
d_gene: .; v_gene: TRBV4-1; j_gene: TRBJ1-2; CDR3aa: CASSQDGALRGYTF
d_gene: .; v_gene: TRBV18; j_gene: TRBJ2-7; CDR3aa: CASPPLPNPSYEQYF
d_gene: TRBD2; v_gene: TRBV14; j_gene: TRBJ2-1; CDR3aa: CASSQEVRLAGGDNEQFF
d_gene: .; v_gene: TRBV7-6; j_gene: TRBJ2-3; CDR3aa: CASSLARAGPTGTQYF
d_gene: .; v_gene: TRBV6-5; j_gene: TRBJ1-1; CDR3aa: CASSYDSGRSTEAFF
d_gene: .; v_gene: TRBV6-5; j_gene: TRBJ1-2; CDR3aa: CASSYNSSPGYTF
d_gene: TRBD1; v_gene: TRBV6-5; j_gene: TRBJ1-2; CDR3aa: CASSPPGGLVYGYTF
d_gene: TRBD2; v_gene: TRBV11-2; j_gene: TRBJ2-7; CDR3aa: CASSLERGVYEQYF
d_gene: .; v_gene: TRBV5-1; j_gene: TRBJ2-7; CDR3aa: CASSFIRDYEQYF
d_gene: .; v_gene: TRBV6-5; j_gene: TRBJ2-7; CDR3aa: CASSQGPYEQYF
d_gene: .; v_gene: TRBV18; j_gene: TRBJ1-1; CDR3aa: CASSPRGPPVGEAFF
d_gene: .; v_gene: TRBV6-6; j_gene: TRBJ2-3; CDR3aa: CASSYLADTDTQYF